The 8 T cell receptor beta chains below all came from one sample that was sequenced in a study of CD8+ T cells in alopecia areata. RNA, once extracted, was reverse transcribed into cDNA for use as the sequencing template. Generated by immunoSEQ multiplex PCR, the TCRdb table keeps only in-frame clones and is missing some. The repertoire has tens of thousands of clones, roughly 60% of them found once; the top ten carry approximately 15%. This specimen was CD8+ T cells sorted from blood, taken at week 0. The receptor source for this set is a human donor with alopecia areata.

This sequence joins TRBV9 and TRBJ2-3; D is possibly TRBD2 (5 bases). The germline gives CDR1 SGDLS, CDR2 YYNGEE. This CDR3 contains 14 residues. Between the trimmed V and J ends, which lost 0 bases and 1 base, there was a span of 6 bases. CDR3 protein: CASSVERRTDTQYF. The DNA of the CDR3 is TGTGCCAGCAGCGTAGAGCGGCGCACAGATACGCAGTATTTT.

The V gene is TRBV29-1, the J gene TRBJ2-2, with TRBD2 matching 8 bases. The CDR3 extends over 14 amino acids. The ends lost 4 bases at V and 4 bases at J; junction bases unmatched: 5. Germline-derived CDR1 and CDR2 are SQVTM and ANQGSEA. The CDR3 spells CSVAGGELTGELFF. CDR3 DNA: TGCAGCGTTGCGGGAGGGGAGCTCACCGGGGAGCTGTTTTTT.

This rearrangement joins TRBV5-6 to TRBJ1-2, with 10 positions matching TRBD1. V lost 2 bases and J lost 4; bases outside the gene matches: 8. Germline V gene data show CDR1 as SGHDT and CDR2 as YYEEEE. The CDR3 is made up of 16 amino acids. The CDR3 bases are TGTGCCAGCAGCTTAGGGACAGGGGCGTATCTCTATGGCTACACCTTC. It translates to CASSLGTGAYLYGYTF.

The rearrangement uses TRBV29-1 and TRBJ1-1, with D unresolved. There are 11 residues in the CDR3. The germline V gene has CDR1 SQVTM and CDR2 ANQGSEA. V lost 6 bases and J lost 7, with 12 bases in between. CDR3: CSVRIANEAFF. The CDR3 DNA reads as TGCAGCGTCAGGATTGCGAATGAAGCTTTCTTT.

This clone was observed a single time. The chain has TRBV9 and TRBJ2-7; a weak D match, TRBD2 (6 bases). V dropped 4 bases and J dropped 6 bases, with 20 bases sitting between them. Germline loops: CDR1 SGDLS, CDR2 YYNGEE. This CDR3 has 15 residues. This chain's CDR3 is CASSPPGDLAAEQYF. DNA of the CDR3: TGTGCCAGCAGCCCGCCCGGGGACTTAGCTGCCGAGCAGTACTTC.

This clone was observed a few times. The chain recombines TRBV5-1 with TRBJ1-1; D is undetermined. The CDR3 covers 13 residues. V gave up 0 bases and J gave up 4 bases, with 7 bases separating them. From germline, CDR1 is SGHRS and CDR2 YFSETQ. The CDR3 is CASSLVPVTEAFF. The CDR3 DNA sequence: TGCGCCAGCAGCTTGGTGCCAGTCACTGAAGCTTTCTTT.

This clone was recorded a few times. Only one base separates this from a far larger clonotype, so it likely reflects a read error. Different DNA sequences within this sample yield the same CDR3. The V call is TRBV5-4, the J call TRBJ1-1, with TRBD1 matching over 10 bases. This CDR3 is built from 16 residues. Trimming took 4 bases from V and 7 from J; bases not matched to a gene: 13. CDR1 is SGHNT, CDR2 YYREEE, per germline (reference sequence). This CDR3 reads CASSQEFGDRGYEAFF. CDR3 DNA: TGTGCCAGCAGCCAAGAATTTGGGGACAGGGGTTATGAAGCTTTCTTT.

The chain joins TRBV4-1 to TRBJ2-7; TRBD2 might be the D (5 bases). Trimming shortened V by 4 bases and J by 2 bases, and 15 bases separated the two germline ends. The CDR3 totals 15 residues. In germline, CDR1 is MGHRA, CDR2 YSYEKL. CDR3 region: CASSPLVRSAYEQYF. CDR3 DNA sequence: TGCGCCAGCAGCCCACTAGTGAGAAGCGCCTACGAGCAGTACTTC.